These 16 T cell receptor beta chains came from one sample sequenced in a study of blood T cell repertoires in COVID-19. Repertoires were generated with immunoSEQ multiplex PCR, while TCRdb's copy carries only in-frame clones and drops some. The sample contains 240,000 or so clones, roughly 86% of which appear only once. Source material: PBMCs or T cells enriched from blood (not recorded which). These receptors all stem from a woman aged 40 to 49 with acute COVID-19.

V gene TRBV18 combines with J gene TRBJ2-7; weak D call: TRBD1 (6 bases). The CDR3 has 14 residues. Between the trimmed V and J ends, which lost 5 bases and 6 bases, there was a span of 17 bases. Germline CDR1 reads KGHSH; CDR2 reads LQKENI. The CDR3 protein is CASSKQGEGFEQYF. The CDR3, as DNA: TGTGCCAGCTCAAAACAGGGCGAGGGGTTCGAGCAGTACTTC.

As concerns this clone: This sample includes further DNA sequences coding for the same CDR3. Here the CDR3 DNA reads TGTGCCAGCAGCCAGGCGGTGAACTATGGCTACACCTTC. Protein sequence: CASSQAVNYGYTF. This sequence joins TRBV14 and TRBJ1-2; no clear D gene. This CDR3 has 13 residues. Germline-derived CDR1 and CDR2 are SGHDN and FVKESK. With 3 bases removed from V and 2 bases from J, the gap between germline ends came to 7 bases.

This clone was found once. The chain uses TRBV5-1 and TRBJ2-7; 9 bases map to TRBD1. CDR3 size: 16 residues. The germline V gene has CDR1 SGHRS and CDR2 YFSETQ. V was clipped by 0 bases and J by 5 bases; unmatched bases: 9. This chain's CDR3 is CASSLGSGTGPHEQYF. In DNA, the CDR3 is TGCGCCAGCAGCTTGGGCTCCGGGACAGGGCCCCACGAGCAGTACTTC.

The rearrangement uses TRBV5-1 and TRBJ2-3; D possibly corresponds to TRBD1 (8 bases). The CDR3 is 14 residues long. Trimming took off 6 bases at V and 1 base at J, with 12 bases between the two ends. CDR1 SGHRS and CDR2 YFSETQ come from the germline V gene. The CDR3 loop is CASKTGGGTDTQYF. In DNA, the CDR3 is TGCGCCAGCAAAACAGGGGGGGGCACAGATACGCAGTATTTT.

V is TRBV25-1 and J is TRBJ2-7, with D tentatively TRBD1 (5 bases). Germline values: CDR1 MGHDK, CDR2 SYGVNS. This CDR3 has 17 amino acids. Trimming took off 3 bases at V and 1 base at J, with 19 bases between the two ends. CDR3 residues: CASSEARPMDTSYEQYF. In nucleotides, the CDR3 is TGTGCCAGCAGTGAGGCCCGCCCGATGGACACATCCTACGAGCAGTACTTC.

The chain combines TRBV24-1 with TRBJ2-1; 9 bases fit TRBD1. V shed 4 bases and J 12 bases; nucleotides not matched to a gene: 15. Germline V gives CDR1 KGHDR, CDR2 SFDVKD. The CDR3 spans 16 residues. The CDR3 sequence: CATSDADRGTHFGQFF. Written as DNA, the CDR3 is TGTGCCACCAGTGACGCGGACAGGGGTACCCACTTTGGGCAGTTCTTC.

The chain joins TRBV18 to TRBJ1-5, with a weak D call TRBD1 (6 bases). CDR3 length equals 14 residues. V lost 5 bases to trimming and J lost 3 bases, with 11 bases between them. The germline V gene encodes CDR1 KGHSH and CDR2 LQKENI. The chain's CDR3 is CASSTDSLNQPQHF. The CDR3, as DNA: TGTGCCAGCTCAACGGACAGCCTCAATCAGCCCCAGCATTTT.

This chain joins TRBV11-3 and TRBJ2-3, with TRBD2 matching 7 bases. This CDR3 has 16 amino acids. V trimming: 2 bases; J trimming: 4 bases; junction bases outside the gene matches: 9. Germline-derived CDR1 and CDR2 are SGHNT and YENEEA. CDR3 region: CASSLFAGVRPDTQYF. The CDR3 DNA follows: TGTGCCAGCAGCTTATTTGCGGGGGTAAGACCAGATACGCAGTATTTT. The full variable domain, in which reference TRBV11-3 and TRBJ2-3 provide the parts outside the CDR3, is EAGVVQSPRYKIIEKKQPVAFWCNPISGHNTLYWYLQNLGQGPELLIRYENEEAVDDSQLPKDRFSAERLKGVDSTLKIQPAELGDSAVYLCASSLFAGVRPDTQYFGPGTRLTVL.

The chain links TRBV5-6 to TRBJ2-7; unclear D gene. V lost 0 bases and J lost 2, with 9 bases in between. The length of the CDR3 is 14 residues. In germline, CDR1 is SGHDT, CDR2 YYEEEE. This chain's CDR3 is CASSLAPQAYEQYF. The CDR3, as DNA: TGTGCCAGCAGCTTGGCCCCCCAGGCCTACGAGCAGTACTTC.

This clone was recorded once. This sequence joins TRBV21-1 and TRBJ2-7; the table's D call of TRBD2 was not tested on the DNA. TRBV21-1 is listed as a pseudogene. There are 15 residues in the CDR3. The CDR3 nucleotides read TGTGCCAGCAGCACGCTAGCGGGTGGCCTCTACGAGCAGTACTTC. It translates to CASSTLAGGLYEQYF.

Written as DNA, the CDR3 is TGTGCCAGCAACGCGGGGAACACAGATACGCAGTATTTT. Its protein product is CASNAGNTDTQYF. The chain is built from TRBV7-3 and TRBJ2-3; tentatively, D is TRBD2 (6 bases). The CDR3 contains 13 residues. V lost 7 bases, J lost 2 bases, and 10 bases lay in between. Germline V gives CDR1 SGHTA, CDR2 FQGTGA.

J is TRBJ2-1 and V is TRBV10-1; 9 bases map to TRBD2. Looked up from germline, CDR1 is WNHNN and CDR2 is SYGVQD (reference sequence). The length of the CDR3 is 14 residues. V dropped 5 bases and J dropped 6; count of bases not matched to a gene: 5. CDR3 nucleotides: TGCGCCAGCAGTCTTAGCGGGAGTGGCAATGAGCAGTTCTTC. It codes for CASSLSGSGNEQFF.

The chain has TRBV18 and TRBJ1-5, with 10 bases lining up with TRBD1. J gave up 9 bases and V 2 bases, and 10 bases lay outside the gene matches. This CDR3 has 16 residues. Germline CDR1 KGHSH, CDR2 LQKENI. CDR3 in DNA: TGTGCCAGCTCACCAGGGACAGGGGTTTTAGCTGCGCCCCAGCATTTT. Residues: CASSPGTGVLAAPQHF.

J is TRBJ2-2 and V is TRBV2, with D maybe TRBD2 (6 bases). The CDR3 extends over 15 amino acids. Per the germline V gene, CDR1 is SNHLY and CDR2 is FYNNEI. V lost 4 bases and J 1 base, leaving 10 bases between the germline ends. CDR3 DNA: TGTGCCAGCAGTGCCTTCGGGGGGAACACCGGGGAGCTGTTTTTT. This sequence encodes CASSAFGGNTGELFF.

The rearrangement links TRBV30 to TRBJ1-3, with 7 nucleotides matching TRBD1. This CDR3 has 16 amino acids. The junction had 6 bases not matched to a gene; V was cut back by 0 bases and J by 1 base. Germline V CDR1 and CDR2: GTSNPN, SVGIG (reference sequence). CDR3 nucleotide sequence: TGTGCCTGGAGTGTACTAGAGACAGGGTCTGGAAACACCATATATTTT. Translating gives CAWSVLETGSGNTIYF.

This chain links TRBV3-1 (or the pseudogene TRBV3-2) with TRBJ2-7, with 9 bases fitting TRBD1. This CDR3 spans 16 amino acids. CDR1 is LGHDT, CDR2 YNNKEL, per germline (reference sequence). V gave up 2 bases and J gave up 4 bases; unmatched junction bases: 9. Here the CDR3 reads CASSQSGTGRFYEQYF. DNA of the CDR3: TGTGCCAGCAGCCAATCCGGGACAGGGAGGTTTTACGAGCAGTACTTC.